This T cell receptor (beta chain) was sequenced during a study of identical twins. Only healthy Caucasians were enrolled as donors. CDR3 length equals 17 residues. V shed 4 bases and J shed 0 bases, with 16 bases lying between them. From germline, CDR1 is SGHTA and CDR2 FQGNSA. Using its own MiXCR run on the 5' RACE reads, TCRdb lists one record per CDR3 protein. Of approximately 630,000 distinct CDR3 sequences in the sample, around 7.4% were seen once. This clonotype was counted many times. The sample also formed part of further work on yellow fever vaccine responses in identical twins.

This clonotype was sampled from a woman in her late teens or twenties in good health. The sequenced sample consisted of PBMCs. J is TRBJ2-4 and V is TRBV7-2, with TRBD2 as a possible D gene (5 bases). This chain's CDR3 is CASSSSPGNIAKNIQYF. The CDR3 bases are TGTGCCAGCAGCTCCTCGCCGGGGAATATAGCCAAAAACATTCAGTACTTC.